These 23 T cell receptor beta chains were sequenced from one sample in a study of Graves' ophthalmopathy and Graves' hyperthyroidism. CDR3 regions of TCR beta were amplified from RNA transcripts. The library came from an HTBI-primed first-round RT-PCR and a second-round multiplex PCR. TCRdb re-analysed the multiplex PCR reads in MiXCR, keeping a single row per CDR3 protein. There are about 400,000 distinct CDR3 sequences in the sample; about 16% occur only once, and about 1.4% lies in the top ten. Sequencing was performed on peripheral blood. These receptor sequences come from a woman under 30 with Graves' ophthalmopathy.

This chain uses TRBV12-3 or TRBV12-4 with TRBJ1-1; no clear D gene. With 10 bases removed from V and 6 bases from J, the gap between germline ends came to 18 bases. This CDR3 has 13 amino acids. The CDR3: CATRGREGSEAFF. CDR3 nucleotides: TGTGCCACCAGAGGACGGGAGGGTTCTGAAGCTTTCTTT.

The rearrangement uses TRBV28 and TRBJ2-5; perhaps TRBD1 as D (5 bases). The CDR3 has 13 amino acids. Looked up from germline, CDR1 is MDHEN and CDR2 is SYDVKM. Between the trimmed V and J ends, which lost 6 bases and 2 bases, there was a span of 10 bases. In nucleotides, the CDR3 is TGTGCCAGCAGACAGGTCCTACAAGAGACCCAGTACTTC. Protein product: CASRQVLQETQYF.

This clonotype was seen ten or more times. The gene calls are TRBV6-4 and TRBJ2-2; D unresolved. This CDR3 region has 13 residues. V was shortened by 2 bases and J by 5 bases, with 6 bases between the two germline ends. Per the germline V gene, CDR1 is MRHNA and CDR2 is SNTAGT. DNA for the CDR3: TGTGCCAGCAGTGACGCGGAGACCGGGGAGCTGTTTTTT. Translated, it gives CASSDAETGELFF.

This clonotype has at least ten counts. The chain carries TRBV29-1 and TRBJ1-1, with 7 bases lining up with TRBD1. Germline V gives CDR1 SQVTM, CDR2 ANQGSEA. CDR3 size: 13 residues. Trimming took 7 bases from V and 4 from J; bases not matched to a gene: 9. This CDR3 reads CSASLTGLTEAFF. The CDR3 region has the DNA TGCAGCGCCTCCTTGACAGGGCTCACTGAAGCTTTCTTT.

This clonotype was counted at least ten times. The gene calls are TRBV28 and TRBJ2-2, with 10 bases identical to TRBD2. After removal of 6 bases from V and 3 bases from J, the junction contained 7 bases not matched to a gene. CDR1 and CDR2 (germline): MDHEN, SYDVKM. CDR3 length: 16 amino acids. CDR3 region: CASSIGLAGDTGELFF. The CDR3 nucleotides are TGTGCCAGCAGCATCGGCCTAGCGGGGGACACCGGGGAGCTGTTTTTT. The full variable domain, in which reference TRBV28 and TRBJ2-2 provide the parts outside the CDR3, is DVKVTQSSRYLVKRTGEKVFLECVQDMDHENMFWYRQDPGLGLRLIYFSYDVKMKEKGDIPEGYSVSREKKERFSLILESASTNQTSMYLCASSIGLAGDTGELFFGEGSRLTVL.

In its sample, this clonotype was seen many times. The rearrangement links TRBV10-2 to TRBJ1-5; no clear D gene. V was cut by 6 bases and J by 3 bases, with 15 bases left in between. Germline V gene data show CDR1 as WSHSY and CDR2 as SAAADI. This CDR3 is 15 amino acids long. The DNA for the CDR3 is TGCGCCAGCAGGGAAACCGCTGAGCCCAATCAGCCCCAGCATTTT. Its protein is CASRETAEPNQPQHF.

This clonotype was picked up many times. The chain joins TRBV24-1 to TRBJ2-7; D uncertain. Trimming stripped 4 bases from V and 5 bases from J, with 14 bases between. CDR1 is KGHDR, CDR2 SFDVKD, per germline. This CDR3 has 14 residues. The CDR3 DNA is TGTGCCACCAGTGACTCCACAGTGGTCAACGAGCAGTACTTC. Its protein is CATSDSTVVNEQYF.

In its sample, this clonotype was seen many times. The chain carries TRBV18 and TRBJ1-5; D possibly corresponds to TRBD1 (6 bases). The germline V and J ends were trimmed by 1 base and 7 bases, with 17 bases remaining between them. The CDR3 sequence is 16 residues long. CDR1 and CDR2 from the germline V gene are KGHSH and LQKENI. The CDR3: CASSPLMARTDQPQHF. The CDR3 coding sequence is TGTGCCAGCTCACCACTAATGGCGCGGACAGACCAGCCCCAGCATTTT.

This clonotype showed up many times. The rearrangement links TRBV7-3 to TRBJ2-5; D is unresolved. CDR3 length equals 13 residues. With 0 bases removed from V and 5 bases from J, the gap between germline ends came to 7 bases. Per the germline V gene, CDR1 is SGHTA and CDR2 is FQGTGA. CDR3 DNA sequence: TGTGCCAGCAGCTTAACCTCCCGGGAGACCCAGTACTTC. As protein: CASSLTSRETQYF.

The sample holds many counts of this clonotype. The V call is TRBV28, the J call TRBJ2-7; D perhaps matches TRBD1 (5 bases). The germline V and J ends were trimmed by 5 bases and 3 bases, with 14 bases remaining between them. The CDR3 has 14 amino acids. Germline loops: CDR1 MDHEN, CDR2 SYDVKM. CDR3 sequence (DNA): TGTGCCAGCAGTACGGACAATGAGATCTACGAGCAGTACTTC. Its protein product is CASSTDNEIYEQYF.

This clonotype was observed at least ten times. The chain links TRBV6-2 or TRBV6-3 to TRBJ2-7; a weak D match, TRBD2 (6 bases). This CDR3 contains 14 residues. V dropped 2 bases and J dropped 3 bases, with 11 bases sitting between them. Germline V lookup: CDR1 MNHEY, CDR2 SVGEGT. The CDR3 protein is CASSYLGGNYEQYF. CDR3 coding DNA: TGTGCCAGCAGTTACCTTGGCGGGAACTACGAGCAGTACTTC.

In its sample, this clonotype was seen a few times. V usage is TRBV18 and J usage is TRBJ2-7; TRBD2 aligns across 12 bases. V lost 5 bases, J lost 2 bases, and 1 base stayed unmatched. CDR3 length: 14 amino acids. The V gene's germline CDR1 is KGHSH and CDR2 LQKENI. The CDR3 nucleotides are TGTGCCAGCTCAGCTAGCGGGGGGGCCTACGAGCAGTACTTC. It encodes CASSASGGAYEQYF.

This clonotype was recorded a few times. The chain joins TRBV6-1 to TRBJ2-7; no reliable D call. Trimming took 4 bases from V and 2 from J, leaving 9 bases between them. Germline lookup yields CDR1 MNHNS and CDR2 SASEGT. The CDR3 sequence is 13 residues long. The CDR3 region is CASSALEPYEQYF. In DNA form, the CDR3 reads TGTGCCAGCAGTGCCTTAGAACCCTACGAGCAGTACTTC.

This clonotype was seen many times. V gene TRBV24-1 combines with J gene TRBJ2-3, with a possible D match to TRBD1 (5 bases). V dropped 1 base and J dropped 3 bases, with 13 bases sitting between them. The germline V gene encodes CDR1 KGHDR and CDR2 SFDVKD. This CDR3 is 16 amino acids long. This chain's CDR3 is CATSDFRQGGTDTQYF. Here the CDR3 DNA reads TGTGCCACCAGTGATTTTAGGCAGGGTGGAACAGATACGCAGTATTTT.

This clonotype came up many times. The gene calls are TRBV6-5 and TRBJ1-1; a possible D gene is TRBD1 (5 bases). Germline assignment: CDR1 MNHEY and CDR2 SVGAGI. V lost 8 bases to trimming and J lost 6 bases, with 13 bases between them. This CDR3 contains 12 residues. CDR3 sequence reads: CASADTGSEAFF. CDR3 sequence (DNA): TGTGCCAGCGCGGACACCGGGTCTGAAGCTTTCTTT.

This clonotype was seen at least ten times. V and J are TRBV6-5 and TRBJ1-6; D is perhaps TRBD1 (5 bases). Trimming left V 6 bases short and J 9 bases short, with 27 bases between. The V gene's germline CDR1 is MNHEY and CDR2 SVGAGI. The CDR3 has 18 residues. Here the CDR3 DNA reads TGTGCCAGCAGACTTCGGGACGGGACGGCGGTGATAATTTCACCCCTCCACTTT. Encoded protein: CASRLRDGTAVIISPLHF.

V is TRBV7-9 and J is TRBJ2-7, with 7 bases fitting TRBD2. The CDR3 consists of 15 residues. V gave up 4 bases and J gave up 3 bases; unmatched junction bases: 9. Germline V gene data show CDR1 as SEHNR and CDR2 as FQNEAQ (reference sequence). The chain's CDR3 is CASSSHSSGIYEQYF. The CDR3 DNA is TGTGCCAGCAGCTCTCACTCTAGCGGAATCTACGAGCAGTACTTC.

This clonotype was seen ten or more times. The J gene is TRBJ1-2, the V gene TRBV11-2; 7 positions match TRBD1. With 3 bases clipped from V and 2 bases from J, the junction kept 6 bases outside the gene matches. From germline, CDR1 is SGHAT and CDR2 FQNNGV. The CDR3 has 15 residues. CDR3 protein: CASSFRQGGNYGYTF. CDR3 sequence (DNA): TGTGCCAGCAGCTTCCGACAGGGTGGGAACTATGGCTACACCTTC.

Many counts were recorded for this clonotype. This chain uses TRBV7-2 with TRBJ2-7; D call uncertain. The CDR3 is 13 residues long. Germline CDR1 SGHTA, CDR2 FQGNSA. V dropped 0 bases and J dropped 4 bases, with 7 bases sitting between them. CDR3: CASSLAAVYEQYF. The DNA for the CDR3 is TGTGCCAGCAGCTTAGCGGCAGTATACGAGCAGTACTTC.

Many counts were recorded for this clonotype. This sequence joins TRBV20-1 and TRBJ1-1; possibly TRBD1 for D (5 bases). Trimming took 0 bases from V and 1 from J, leaving 15 bases between them. Germline loops: CDR1 DFQATT, CDR2 SNEGSKA (reference sequence). The CDR3 consists of 16 residues. The CDR3 loop reads CSARDFRDPENTEAFF. In DNA, the CDR3 is TGCAGTGCTAGAGACTTCCGGGACCCAGAGAACACTGAAGCTTTCTTT.

There are many counts of this clonotype. The chain links TRBV10-1 to TRBJ1-1, with 8 bases aligning to TRBD1. The CDR3 runs 15 residues. The V gene's germline CDR1 is WNHNN and CDR2 SYGVQD (reference sequence). The ends lost 4 bases at V and 1 base at J; junction bases unmatched: 5. The CDR3 loop is CASSVRTGPNTEAFF. The CDR3 region has the DNA TGCGCCAGCAGTGTTCGGACAGGGCCGAACACTGAAGCTTTCTTT.

This clonotype appeared many times. Written as DNA, the CDR3 is TGTGCCAGTAGTATGGCCCTAAGTTGGGACAGATCACCCCTCCACTTT. Amino acids: CASSMALSWDRSPLHF. The gene calls are TRBV19 and TRBJ1-6; 7 bases are a match to TRBD1. The J segment lost 10 bases and the V segment lost 3 bases, leaving 12 bases of the junction unmatched. The germline CDR1 and CDR2 sequences are LNHDA and SQIVND (reference sequence). The CDR3 loop spans 16 amino acids.

The chain recombines TRBV12-3 or TRBV12-4 with TRBJ2-7; maybe TRBD1 (5 bases). This CDR3 contains 13 residues. Trimming shortened V by 5 bases and J by 4 bases, and 12 bases separated the two germline ends. The CDR3 nucleotides are TGTGCCAGCAGTCGACAGAGCCAATACGAGCAGTACTTC. This sequence encodes CASSRQSQYEQYF.